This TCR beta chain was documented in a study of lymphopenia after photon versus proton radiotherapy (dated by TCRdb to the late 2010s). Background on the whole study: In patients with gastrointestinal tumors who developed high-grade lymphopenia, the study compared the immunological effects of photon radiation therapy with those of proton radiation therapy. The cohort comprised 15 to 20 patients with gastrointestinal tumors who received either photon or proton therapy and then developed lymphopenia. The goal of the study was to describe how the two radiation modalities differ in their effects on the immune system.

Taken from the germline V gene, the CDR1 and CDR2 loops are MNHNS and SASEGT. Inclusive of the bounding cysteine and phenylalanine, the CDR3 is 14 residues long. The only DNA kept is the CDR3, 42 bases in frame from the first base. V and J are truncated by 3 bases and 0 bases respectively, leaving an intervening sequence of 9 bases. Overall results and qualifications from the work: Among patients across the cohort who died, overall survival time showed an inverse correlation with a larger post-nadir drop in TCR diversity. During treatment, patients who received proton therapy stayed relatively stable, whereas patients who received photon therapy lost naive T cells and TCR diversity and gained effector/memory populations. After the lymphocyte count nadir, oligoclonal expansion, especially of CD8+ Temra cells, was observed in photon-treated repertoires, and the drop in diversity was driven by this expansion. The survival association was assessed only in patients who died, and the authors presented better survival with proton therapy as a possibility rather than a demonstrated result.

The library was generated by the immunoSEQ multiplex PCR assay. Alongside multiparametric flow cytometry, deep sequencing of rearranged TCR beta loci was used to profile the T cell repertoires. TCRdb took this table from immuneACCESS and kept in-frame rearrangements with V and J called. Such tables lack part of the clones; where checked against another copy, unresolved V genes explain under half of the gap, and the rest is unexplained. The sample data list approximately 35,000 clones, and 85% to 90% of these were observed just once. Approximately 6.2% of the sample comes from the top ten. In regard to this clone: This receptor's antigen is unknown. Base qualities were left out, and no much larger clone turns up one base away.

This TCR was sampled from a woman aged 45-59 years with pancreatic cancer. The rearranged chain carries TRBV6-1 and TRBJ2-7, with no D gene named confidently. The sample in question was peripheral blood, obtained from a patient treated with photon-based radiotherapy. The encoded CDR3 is CASSDWRSSYEQYF. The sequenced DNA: TGTGCCAGCAGTGATTGGCGAAGCTCCTACGAGCAGTACTTC.